Presented here are 4 T cell receptor beta chains from one specimen sequenced in a study of T cells in Graves' hyperthyroidism and ophthalmopathy. Amplified TCR beta CDR3 regions came from RNA transcripts. The HTBI primer set drove a first-round RT-PCR of the TCR CDR3. TCRdb re-derived calls from the multiplex PCR reads in MiXCR, one entry per CDR3 protein. The data show approximately 400,000 distinct CDR3 sequences, 14% to 15% seen once. Sequencing was done on a sample of blood. The receptor source for this set is a woman aged 25-40 years with Graves' hyperthyroidism.

This clonotype was seen at least ten times. This rearrangement joins TRBV28 to TRBJ2-3; D is undetermined. Trimming stripped 4 bases from V and 6 bases from J, with 8 bases between. The CDR3 has 12 amino acids. CDR1 and CDR2 from the germline V gene are MDHEN and SYDVKM. The CDR3 reads CASSSTRDTQYF. The CDR3 coding sequence is TGTGCCAGCAGTTCGACCAGGGATACGCAGTATTTT.

The CDR3 spells CASSLSGALGTDTQYF. CDR3 DNA: TGTGCCAGCAGCCTTTCAGGAGCGCTTGGCACAGATACGCAGTATTTT. The genes are TRBV5-6 and TRBJ2-3; D is unclear. V was pared by 4 bases and J by 1 base, with 16 bases between. In germline, CDR1 is SGHDT, CDR2 YYEEEE. CDR3 size: 16 residues.

This clonotype appeared many times. V is TRBV6-6 and J is TRBJ2-7; a weak D match, TRBD1 (5 bases). This CDR3 comprises 13 residues. Trimming took off 2 bases at V and 4 bases at J, with 9 bases between the two ends. Germline V gene lookup returns CDR1 MNHNY and CDR2 SVGAGI (reference sequence). The CDR3 sequence: CASSYDREYEQYF. In nucleotides, the CDR3 is TGTGCCAGCAGTTACGACAGAGAATACGAGCAGTACTTC.

This clonotype occurred many times. The chain has TRBV27 and TRBJ2-3, with 9 bases that match TRBD1. Germline lookup yields CDR1 MNHEY and CDR2 SMNVEV (reference sequence). The CDR3 runs 15 residues. V shed 5 bases and J 3 bases; nucleotides not matched to a gene: 6. CDR3 region: CASSGRQGVTDTQYF. DNA for the CDR3: TGTGCCAGCAGTGGAAGACAGGGGGTGACAGATACGCAGTATTTT.